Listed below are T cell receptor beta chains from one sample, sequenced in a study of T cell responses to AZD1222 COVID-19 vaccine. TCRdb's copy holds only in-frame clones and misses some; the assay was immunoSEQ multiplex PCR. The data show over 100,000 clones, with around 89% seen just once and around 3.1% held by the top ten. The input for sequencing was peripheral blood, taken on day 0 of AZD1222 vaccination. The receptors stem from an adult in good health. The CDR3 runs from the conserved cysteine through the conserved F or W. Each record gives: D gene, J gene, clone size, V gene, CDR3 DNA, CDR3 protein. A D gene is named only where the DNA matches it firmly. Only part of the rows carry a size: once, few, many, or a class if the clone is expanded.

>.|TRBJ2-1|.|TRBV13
TGTGCCAGCAGCTCCATGGGGGCTACCATCTACAATGAGCAGTTCTTC
CASSSMGATIYNEQFF
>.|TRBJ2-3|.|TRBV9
TGTGCCAGCAGCGTAGATTCGGCCAACACAGATACGCAGTATTTT
CASSVDSANTDTQYF
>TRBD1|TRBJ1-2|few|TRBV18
TGTGCCAGCTCACGGGACAGGGCCTATGGCTACACCTTC
CASSRDRAYGYTF
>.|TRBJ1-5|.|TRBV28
TGTGCCACGAGAGGGGGTTTTTGGCATTTT
CATRGGFWHF
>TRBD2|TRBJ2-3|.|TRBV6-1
TGTGCCAGCAGTGAACTTAGACTAGCTGGGGTGCGTACAGATACGCAGTATTTT
CASSELRLAGVRTDTQYF
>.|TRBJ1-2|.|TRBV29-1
TGCAGCGTTGAAAGAGGGGGGGCAGCTAACTATGGCTACACCTTC
CSVERGGAANYGYTF
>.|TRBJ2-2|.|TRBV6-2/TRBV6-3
TGTGCCAGCAGTTACTCCCCCGTCAGGGCTGGCGGGGAGCTGTTTTTT
CASSYSPVRAGGELFF
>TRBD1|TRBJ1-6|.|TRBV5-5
TGTGCCAGGCTGTCAGGGGGAGATTCACCCCTCCACTTT
CARLSGGDSPLHF
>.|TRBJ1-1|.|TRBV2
TGTGCCAGCAGTGAGAAGGGTGGGCACACTGAAGCTTTCTTT
CASSEKGGHTEAFF
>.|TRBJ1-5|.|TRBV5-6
TGTGCCAGCAGCTTATCCGGGGGGTCGAGCAATCAGCCCCAGCATTTT
CASSLSGGSSNQPQHF
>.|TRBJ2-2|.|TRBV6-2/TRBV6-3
TGTGCCAGCAGTTACGGGGGCGGGAGCGGAACCGGGGAGCTGTTTTTT
CASSYGGGSGTGELFF
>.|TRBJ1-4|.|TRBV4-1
TGCGCCAGCAGCCAATTGGGACACTTGAATGAAAAACTGTTTTTT
CASSQLGHLNEKLFF
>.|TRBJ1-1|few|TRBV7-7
TGTGCCAGCAGACCTTTGGAGCTCCCCAGCACTGAAGCTTTCTTT
CASRPLELPSTEAFF
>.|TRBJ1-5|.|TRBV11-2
TGTGCCAGCAGCCCCGCCCACTTGGAGAGCAATCAGCCCCAGCATTTT
CASSPAHLESNQPQHF
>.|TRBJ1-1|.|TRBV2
TGTGCCAGCAATTTAGGAGGACAGTCCTCTGCAGCTTTCTTT
CASNLGGQSSAAFF
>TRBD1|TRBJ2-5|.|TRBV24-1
TGTGCCACCAGTGACCCTACCCCGGGACAGCAAGAGACCCAGTACTTC
CATSDPTPGQQETQYF
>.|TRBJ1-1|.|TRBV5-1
TGCGCCAGCAGCTTGGTGGCAGGTCAGGACACTGAAGCTTTCTTT
CASSLVAGQDTEAFF
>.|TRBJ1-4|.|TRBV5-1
TGCGCCAGCAGCTTGGGACGGATTAATGAAAAACTGTTTTTT
CASSLGRINEKLFF
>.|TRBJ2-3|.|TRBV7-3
TGTGCCAGCAGCTTAATAGGCGGGGCTAGCGGCACAGATACGCAGTATTTT
CASSLIGGASGTDTQYF
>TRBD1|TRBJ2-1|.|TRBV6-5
TGTGCCAGCAGCCACCGGGACAGGATTTACAATGAGCAGTTCTTC
CASSHRDRIYNEQFF
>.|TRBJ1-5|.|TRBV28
TGTGCCAGCAGTTTATTCAAGTTGGATCAGCCCCAGCATTTT
CASSLFKLDQPQHF
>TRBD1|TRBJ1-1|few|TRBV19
TGTGCCAGTAGTATAGGCACAGGGGTAAACACTGAAGCTTTCTTT
CASSIGTGVNTEAFF
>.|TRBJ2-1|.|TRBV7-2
TGTGCCAGCAGCTTTGACAGGTGGAACAATGAGCAGTTCTTC
CASSFDRWNNEQFF
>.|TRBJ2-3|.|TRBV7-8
TGTGCCAGCAGTTGGACAGATACGCAGTATTTT
CASSWTDTQYF
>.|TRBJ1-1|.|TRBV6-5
TGTGCCAGCAGGCAATCCATGAACACTGAAGCTTTCTTT
CASRQSMNTEAFF
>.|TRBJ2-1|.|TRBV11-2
TGTGCCAGCAGCTCCTTCAAGGAGTTCGACAATGAGCAGTTCTTC
CASSSFKEFDNEQFF
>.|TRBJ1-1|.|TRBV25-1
TGTGCCAGCAGTGAAGTAAACTCCGGGACAGAAGCTTTCTTT
CASSEVNSGTEAFF
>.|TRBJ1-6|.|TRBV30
TGTGCCTGGTCCAGCCTATTTTCCCCCCTCCACTTT
CAWSSLFSPLHF
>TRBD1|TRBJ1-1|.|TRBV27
TGTGCCAGCAGTTTAAGGGGGCCTAACACTGAAGCTTTCTTT
CASSLRGPNTEAFF
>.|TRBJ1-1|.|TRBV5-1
TGCGCCAGCAGCCCCCCCCTGTCCACTGAAGCTTTCTTT
CASSPPLSTEAFF
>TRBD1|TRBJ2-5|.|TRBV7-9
TGTGCCAGCAGCTCCCCCCCGACAGGGGAAGAGACCCAGTACTTC
CASSSPPTGEETQYF
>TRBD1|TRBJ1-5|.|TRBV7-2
TGTGCCAGCAGCCCTACAGGGGACGGGCCCCAGCATTTT
CASSPTGDGPQHF
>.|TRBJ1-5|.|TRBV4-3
TGCGCCAGCAGCCAAGATCCCCCGACGTATAGCAATCAGCCCCAGCATTTT
CASSQDPPTYSNQPQHF
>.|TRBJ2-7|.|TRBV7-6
TGTGCCAGCAGCTTAGGAGAGGTGCGCGAGCAGTACTTC
CASSLGEVREQYF
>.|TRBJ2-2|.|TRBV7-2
TGTGCCAGCAGCGACTTTGGCCGGGAGAAGGCGCTCGGGGAGCTGTTTTTT
CASSDFGREKALGELFF
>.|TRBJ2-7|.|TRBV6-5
TGTGCCAGCAGTCCGGGCCTCACGCCCCACGAGCAGTACTTC
CASSPGLTPHEQYF
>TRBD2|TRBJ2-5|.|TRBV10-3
TGTGCCACCTCGCCGGGACTATCACAAGAGACCCAGTACTTC
CATSPGLSQETQYF
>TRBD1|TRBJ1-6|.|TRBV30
TGTGCCTGGTCGGACAGGGGGCGATCACCCCTCCACTTT
CAWSDRGRSPLHF
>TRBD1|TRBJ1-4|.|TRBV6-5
TGTGCCAGCGACGGGACAGGGAGGGAAAAACTGTTTTTT
CASDGTGREKLFF
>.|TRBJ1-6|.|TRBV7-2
TGTGCCTCGCAGAGCTCCTATAATTCACCCCTCCACTTT
CASQSSYNSPLHF
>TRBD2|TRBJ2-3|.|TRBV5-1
TGCGCCAGCACCCGGGGGGGCCCCGCAGATACGCAGTATTTT
CASTRGGPADTQYF
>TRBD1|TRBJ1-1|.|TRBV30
TGTGCCTGGAGTGTCACAGGGGGCGGCGGTGAAGCTTTCTTT
CAWSVTGGGGEAFF